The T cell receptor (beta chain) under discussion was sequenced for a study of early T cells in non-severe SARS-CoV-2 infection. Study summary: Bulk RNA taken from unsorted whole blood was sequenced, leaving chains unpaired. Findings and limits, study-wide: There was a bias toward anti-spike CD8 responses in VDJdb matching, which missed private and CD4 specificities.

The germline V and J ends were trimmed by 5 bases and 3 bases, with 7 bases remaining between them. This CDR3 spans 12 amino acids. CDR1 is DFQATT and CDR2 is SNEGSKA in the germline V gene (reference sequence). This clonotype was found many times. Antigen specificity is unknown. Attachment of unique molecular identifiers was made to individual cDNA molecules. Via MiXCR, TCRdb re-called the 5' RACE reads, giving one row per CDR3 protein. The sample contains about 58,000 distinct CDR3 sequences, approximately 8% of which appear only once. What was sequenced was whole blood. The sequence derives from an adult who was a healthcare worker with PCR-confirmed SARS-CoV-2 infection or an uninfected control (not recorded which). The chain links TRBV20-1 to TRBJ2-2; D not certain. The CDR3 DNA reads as TGCAGTGCTCCCTCAGACACCGGGGAGCTGTTTTTT. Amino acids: CSAPSDTGELFF.